This T cell receptor (beta chain) was found in a study of blood T cell repertoires in COVID-19. Losses at the gene ends were 3 bases for V and 2 bases for J; bases not matched to a gene: 13. Germline values: CDR1 WNHNN, CDR2 SYGVQD (reference sequence). The CDR3 has 19 amino acids. Source study methods: Reference gene primer amplification gave estimated nucleated cell counts. Libraries were prepared by immunoSEQ multiplex PCR; TCRdb keeps only in-frame clonotypes and omits some of them. V and J calls and clone size are as listed in that table; D and trimming were resolved from the DNA. Among more than 150,000 clones listed, over 70% were seen once.

The rearrangement uses TRBV10-1 and TRBJ2-3, with 11 bases that match TRBD2. The specimen sequenced was PBMCs or T cells enriched from blood (not recorded which). The receptor was isolated from a man aged 50 to 59 who had recovered from COVID-19. The DNA for the CDR3 is TGCGCCAGCAGTGAAACCGGGACTAGCGGTGTCAAGTTCACAGATACGCAGTATTTT. Its protein product is CASSETGTSGVKFTDTQYF.